A selection of T cell receptor beta chains follows, all from one sample in a study of OX40 agonist ivuxolimab in advanced cancers. The table came from immunoSEQ multiplex PCR; TCRdb's copy has only in-frame clones and leaves some out. Of around 64,000 clones listed, around nine tenths are singletons. The sample here was CD4+ or CD8+ T cells sorted from blood, taken in a trial of the OX40 agonist ivuxolimab. The receptors here all came from an adult with an advanced solid tumor such as melanoma, head and neck, liver or kidney cancer. CDR3s include the opening cysteine and the closing phenylalanine or tryptophan. A D gene is named only where the DNA matches it firmly. Where a row states a size, it is once, few, many or the class of an expanded clone; other rows omit it.

j_call | v_call | d_call | clone_size | cdr3_nt | cdr3_aa
TRBJ2-5 | TRBV11-1 | . | . | TGTGCCAGCAGCTTAGGACCAGAGACCCAGTACTTC | CASSLGPETQYF
TRBJ2-1 | TRBV27 | . | . | TGTGCCAGCAGTTTAGGACAGTACCCTGGGTTGGGGAGTGAGCAGTTCTTC | CASSLGQYPGLGSEQFF
TRBJ1-2 | TRBV2 | . | . | TGTGCCAGCAAAGGCAGGGGAAATGGCTACACCTTC | CASKGRGNGYTF
TRBJ2-7 | TRBV15 | . | . | TGTGCCACCAGCAGAGTAGGGGGCGAGCAGTACTTC | CATSRVGGEQYF
TRBJ2-7 | TRBV5-4 | TRBD1 | few | TGTGCCAGCAGCTTGGGGGGACAGCTCCTCTACGAGCAGTACTTC | CASSLGGQLLYEQYF
TRBJ2-2 | TRBV5-1 | TRBD1 | . | TGCGCCAGCAGCACCGGACAGGGAACGGGGGAGCTGTTTTTT | CASSTGQGTGELFF
TRBJ2-3 | TRBV7-2 | . | . | TGTGCCAGCAGCCCTCCGGGTAGCGGATTCACAGATACGCAGTATTTT | CASSPPGSGFTDTQYF
TRBJ2-5 | TRBV5-6 | . | . | TGTGCCAGCAGCTTGGGTGCGGTCTTCTCCCCCGGGACCCAGTACTTC | CASSLGAVFSPGTQYF
TRBJ2-5 | TRBV7-2 | . | . | TGTGCCAGCAGCTTTGTCGAGAGAACAGGGGAGACCCAGTACTTC | CASSFVERTGETQYF
TRBJ1-6 | TRBV5-4 | TRBD1 | . | TGTGCCAGCAGGAGGGAGACAGGGAATTCACCCCTCCACTTT | CASRRETGNSPLHF
TRBJ1-4 | TRBV28 | . | . | TGTGCCAGCAGTTTAAAGGGGGGGTTAAAACTGTTTTTT | CASSLKGGLKLFF
TRBJ1-5 | TRBV5-6 | . | . | TGTGCCAGCAGCCGGGACATCAATCAGCCCCAGCATTTT | CASSRDINQPQHF
TRBJ2-2 | TRBV29-1 | TRBD2 | . | TGCAGCGTACAAGGACTAGCGGGAGTAGGTACCGGGGAGCTGTTTTTT | CSVQGLAGVGTGELFF
TRBJ2-3 | TRBV27 | TRBD2 | . | TGTGCCAGCAGTTCCTTAGCGGGAGGGCCGGGTACGCAGTATTTT | CASSSLAGGPGTQYF
TRBJ1-1 | TRBV5-1 | . | . | TGCGCCAGCAGCTCCCCTGGGCCTGGAACTGAAGCTTTCTTT | CASSSPGPGTEAFF
TRBJ2-2 | TRBV5-4 | . | . | TGTGCCAGCAGCTTGGAGGCGGGGGCGAAAACCGGGGAGCTGTTTTTT | CASSLEAGAKTGELFF
TRBJ2-1 | TRBV10-3 | TRBD2 | . | TGTGCCATCAGTGAGTCCGTCCCCCTCAGTAGCGGGAGGGCAAACAATGAGCAGTTCTTC | CAISESVPLSSGRANNEQFF
TRBJ2-7 | TRBV25-1 | TRBD2 | . | TGTGCCAACCACTCCGACGGGGGGAAGTTCGAGCAGTACTTC | CANHSDGGKFEQYF
TRBJ2-1 | TRBV28 | . | . | TGTGCCGGGAAAACTCTAGCGCCCGGCAATGAGCAGTTCTTC | CAGKTLAPGNEQFF
TRBJ2-5 | TRBV7-2 | TRBD2 | . | TGTGCCAGCAGCCCATCTAGCGGGGGGGCCTGGGAGACCCAGTACTTC | CASSPSSGGAWETQYF
TRBJ2-2 | TRBV6-1 | TRBD1 | . | TGTGCCAGCAGTGGGAGGGACAGGGGGCGCACCGGGGAGCTGTTTTTT | CASSGRDRGRTGELFF
TRBJ2-7 | TRBV5-4 | TRBD1 | . | TGTGCCAGCAGCAAGGGGACAGGGATTCACGAGCAGTACTTC | CASSKGTGIHEQYF
TRBJ2-3 | TRBV7-9 | TRBD1 | . | TGTGCCAGCAGCACCGGACAGGGTAGTCTAGCAGATGGTACGCAGTATTTT | CASSTGQGSLADGTQYF
TRBJ2-1 | TRBV28 | TRBD2 | . | TGTGCCAGCAGTTCCCCCGGACTAGCGGGAGCTACGTACAATGAGCAGTTCTTC | CASSSPGLAGATYNEQFF
TRBJ2-6 | TRBV7-8 | . | . | TGTGCCAGCAGCTTAGTTATCAGGCCTGGAGGGGCCAACGTCCTGACTTTC | CASSLVIRPGGANVLTF
TRBJ2-7 | TRBV20-1 | . | once | TGCAGTGCTAGTACGGGAGCCGAGCAGTACTTC | CSASTGAEQYF
TRBJ2-7 | TRBV27 | TRBD2 | once | TGTGCCAGCAGTTTTCGCCCGACTAGCGGGTCTTTGTACGAGCAGTACTTC | CASSFRPTSGSLYEQYF
TRBJ1-6 | TRBV5-6 | . | . | TGTGCCAGCAGCTTGGGCAGGCGAGCAGTCAATTCACCCCTCCACTTT | CASSLGRRAVNSPLHF
TRBJ2-1 | TRBV19 | . | . | TGTGCCAGTAGTGCAGAAGGGGGATCCTACAATGAGCAGTTCTTC | CASSAEGGSYNEQFF
TRBJ2-1 | TRBV13 | . | once | TGTGCCAGCAGTTTACTTAATGAGCAGTTCTTC | CASSLLNEQFF
TRBJ1-1 | TRBV30 | . | . | TGTGCCTGGAGTGTACACCTCCGGGTTGGCACTGAAGCTTTCTTT | CAWSVHLRVGTEAFF
TRBJ1-1 | TRBV6-5 | TRBD1 | . | TGTGCCAGCAGTTACTCGGAATACAGGGGTACTGAAGCTTTCTTT | CASSYSEYRGTEAFF
TRBJ2-7 | TRBV7-2 | . | . | TGTGCCAGCAGTCCGGACTTCTACGAGCAGTACTTC | CASSPDFYEQYF
TRBJ1-5 | TRBV30 | . | few | TGTGCCTGGAGTGTCTATAATCAGCCCCAGCATTTT | CAWSVYNQPQHF
TRBJ2-5 | TRBV7-9 | TRBD1 | . | TGTGCCAGCAACCAGGGGGAAGAGACCCAGTACTTC | CASNQGEETQYF
TRBJ2-5 | TRBV2 | . | . | TGTGCCAGCACAAGGACAGCCCGTGAAGAGACCCAGTACTTC | CASTRTAREETQYF
TRBJ2-2 | TRBV6-5 | TRBD1 | . | TGTGCCAGCAGTTACTCGTCAGGGGGCGCGGCCGGGGAGCTGTTTTTT | CASSYSSGGAAGELFF
TRBJ2-7 | TRBV6-6 | TRBD1 | . | TGTGCCAGCAGTGACCTTGGGACAGGGGCCTACGAGCAGTACTTC | CASSDLGTGAYEQYF
TRBJ1-2 | TRBV15 | . | . | TGTGCCACCAGCATGCCCACGGACAGCTATGGCTACACCTTC | CATSMPTDSYGYTF
TRBJ2-7 | TRBV5-1 | TRBD1 | . | TGCGCCAGCAGCCATCCGGGGACAGGGTCCGAGCAGTACTTC | CASSHPGTGSEQYF
TRBJ1-1 | TRBV6-5 | . | . | TGTGCCAGCAGTTACAGGGTTCCGGCGAGTGGTGAAGCTTTCTTT | CASSYRVPASGEAFF
TRBJ2-7 | TRBV7-2 | . | . | TGTGCCAGCAGCTTAGGGTGGAATAACCCCTACGAGCAGTACTTC | CASSLGWNNPYEQYF
TRBJ2-3 | TRBV9 | TRBD1 | . | TGTGCCAGCAGCGTAGTAGAGGGGGCCGGCACAGATACGCAGTATTTT | CASSVVEGAGTDTQYF
TRBJ2-6 | TRBV30 | . | few | TGTGCCTGGCGGGTAGGTGGGGCCAACGTCCTGACTTTC | CAWRVGGANVLTF
TRBJ2-7 | TRBV27 | . | . | TGTGCCAGCAGCCCCTCCGGGGCGAGCTCCTACGAGCAGTACTTC | CASSPSGASSYEQYF
TRBJ1-5 | TRBV6-5 | . | . | TGTGCCATCAGCCGGGGGGTAGGGCAGCCCCAGCATTTT | CAISRGVGQPQHF
TRBJ2-5 | TRBV28 | TRBD2 | . | TGTGCCAGCAGTTTATGGCAGACGGGAGGGGAGACCCAGTACTTC | CASSLWQTGGETQYF
TRBJ2-7 | TRBV28 | TRBD2 | . | TGTGCCAGCAGTTTCGGGGGGACCCCTTCCTACGAGCAGTACTTC | CASSFGGTPSYEQYF
TRBJ1-1 | TRBV6-5 | . | . | TGTGCCAGCAGTTACATTGGTGAAGCTTTCTTT | CASSYIGEAFF
TRBJ2-2 | TRBV5-1 | TRBD1 | once | TGCGCCAGCAGCCCAGGGGACAGAGACACCGGGGAGCTGTTTTTT | CASSPGDRDTGELFF
TRBJ1-2 | TRBV2 | TRBD1 | . | TGTGCCAGCAGATTGGACAGGGCCCATACGGATGGCTACACCTTC | CASRLDRAHTDGYTF
TRBJ2-3 | TRBV4-1 | . | . | TGCGCCAGCAGCCAAGTTTCAAACACAGATACGCAGTATTTT | CASSQVSNTDTQYF
TRBJ1-2 | TRBV7-2 | TRBD1 | few | TGTGCCAGCAGCCGCTTACTACCGGGACAGACTATAAACTATGGCTACACCTTC | CASSRLLPGQTINYGYTF